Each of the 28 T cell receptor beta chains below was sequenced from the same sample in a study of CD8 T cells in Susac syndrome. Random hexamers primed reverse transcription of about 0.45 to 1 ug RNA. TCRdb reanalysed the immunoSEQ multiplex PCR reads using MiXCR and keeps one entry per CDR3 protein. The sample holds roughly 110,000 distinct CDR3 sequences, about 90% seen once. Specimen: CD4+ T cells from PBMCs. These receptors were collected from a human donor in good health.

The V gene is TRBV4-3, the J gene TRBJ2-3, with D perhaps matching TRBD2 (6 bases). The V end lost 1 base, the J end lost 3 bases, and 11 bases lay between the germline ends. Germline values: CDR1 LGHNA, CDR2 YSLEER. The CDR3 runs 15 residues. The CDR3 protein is CASSQALGGTDTQYF. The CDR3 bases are TGCGCCAGCAGCCAAGCCCTCGGGGGAACAGATACGCAGTATTTT.

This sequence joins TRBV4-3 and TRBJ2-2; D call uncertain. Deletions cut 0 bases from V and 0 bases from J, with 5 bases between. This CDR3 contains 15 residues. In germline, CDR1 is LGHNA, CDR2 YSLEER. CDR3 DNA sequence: TGCGCCAGCAGCCAAGATGCGTCGAACACCGGGGAGCTGTTTTTT. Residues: CASSQDASNTGELFF.

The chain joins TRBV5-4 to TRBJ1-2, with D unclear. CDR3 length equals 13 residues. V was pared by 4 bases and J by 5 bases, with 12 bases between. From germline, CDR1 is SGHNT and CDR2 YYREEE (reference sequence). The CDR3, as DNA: TGTGCCAGCAGCCCGGGTTATGGATATGGCTACACCTTC. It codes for CASSPGYGYGYTF.

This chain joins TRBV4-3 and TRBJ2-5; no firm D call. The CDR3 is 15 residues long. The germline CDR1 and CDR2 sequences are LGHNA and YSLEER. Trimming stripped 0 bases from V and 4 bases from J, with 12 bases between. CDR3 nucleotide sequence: TGCGCCAGCAGCCAAGAATGGCAGTTAAGAGAGACCCAGTACTTC. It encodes CASSQEWQLRETQYF.

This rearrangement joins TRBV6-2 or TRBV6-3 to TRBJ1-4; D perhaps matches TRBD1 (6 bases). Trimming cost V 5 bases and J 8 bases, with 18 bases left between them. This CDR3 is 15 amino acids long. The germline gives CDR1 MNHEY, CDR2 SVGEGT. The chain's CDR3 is CASSRETGFREKLFF. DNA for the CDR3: TGTGCCAGCAGTCGCGAGACAGGTTTCAGGGAAAAACTGTTTTTT.

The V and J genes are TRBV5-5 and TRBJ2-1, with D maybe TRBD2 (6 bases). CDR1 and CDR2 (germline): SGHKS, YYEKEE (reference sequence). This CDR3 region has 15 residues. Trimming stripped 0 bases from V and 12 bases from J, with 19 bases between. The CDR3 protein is CASSLGDLWRGRQFF. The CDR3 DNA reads TGTGCCAGCAGCTTGGGGGACCTCTGGAGGGGTAGGCAGTTCTTC.

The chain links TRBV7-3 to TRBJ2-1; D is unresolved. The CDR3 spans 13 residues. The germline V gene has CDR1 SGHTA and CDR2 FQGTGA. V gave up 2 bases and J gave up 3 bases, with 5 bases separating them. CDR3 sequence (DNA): TGTGCCAGCAGCTTATTTAGCTACAATGAGCAGTTCTTC. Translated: CASSLFSYNEQFF.

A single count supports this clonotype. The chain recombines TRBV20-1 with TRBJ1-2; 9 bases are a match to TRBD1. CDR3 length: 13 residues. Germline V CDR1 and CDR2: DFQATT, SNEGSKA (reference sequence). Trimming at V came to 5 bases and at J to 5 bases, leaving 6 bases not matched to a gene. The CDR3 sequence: CSAAQGAGYGYTF. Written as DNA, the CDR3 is TGCAGTGCTGCACAGGGGGCGGGATATGGCTACACCTTC.

Here the CDR3 DNA reads TGTGCCAGCAGCGAGACAGGCAAAGCCAAAAACATTCAGTACTTC. Translated: CASSETGKAKNIQYF. The V gene is TRBV7-9, the J gene TRBJ2-4, with TRBD1 as a possible D gene (6 bases). The CDR3 is 15 residues long. Germline values: CDR1 SEHNR, CDR2 FQNEAQ (reference sequence). V lost 5 bases, J lost 0 bases, and 11 bases lay in between.

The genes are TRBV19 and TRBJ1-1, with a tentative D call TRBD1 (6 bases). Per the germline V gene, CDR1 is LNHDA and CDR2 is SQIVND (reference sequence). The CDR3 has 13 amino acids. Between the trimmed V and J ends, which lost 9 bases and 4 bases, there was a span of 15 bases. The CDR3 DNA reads TGTGCCAGCAGAGAGGGGGTTGGCACTGAAGCTTTCTTT. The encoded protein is CASREGVGTEAFF.

The chain's CDR3 is CASSPAGGPNTGELFF. The DNA of the CDR3 is TGTGCCAGCTCACCAGCGGGAGGACCGAACACCGGGGAGCTGTTTTTT. The rearrangement links TRBV18 to TRBJ2-2; 8 bases fit TRBD2. The CDR3 spans 16 residues. V trimming: 2 bases; J trimming: 0 bases; junction bases outside the gene matches: 2. Germline V gene lookup returns CDR1 KGHSH and CDR2 LQKENI.

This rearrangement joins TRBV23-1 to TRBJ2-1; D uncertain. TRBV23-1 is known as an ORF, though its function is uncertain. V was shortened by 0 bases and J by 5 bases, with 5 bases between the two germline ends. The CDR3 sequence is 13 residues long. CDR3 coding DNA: TGCGCCAGCAGTCAATCACTCGACAATGAGCAGTTCTTC. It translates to CASSQSLDNEQFF.

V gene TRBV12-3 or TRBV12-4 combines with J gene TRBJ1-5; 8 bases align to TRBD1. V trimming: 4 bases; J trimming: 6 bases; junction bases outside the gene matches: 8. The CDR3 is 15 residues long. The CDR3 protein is CASSSQGGLFQPQHF. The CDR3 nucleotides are TGTGCCAGCAGTTCACAGGGGGGCTTGTTTCAGCCCCAGCATTTT.

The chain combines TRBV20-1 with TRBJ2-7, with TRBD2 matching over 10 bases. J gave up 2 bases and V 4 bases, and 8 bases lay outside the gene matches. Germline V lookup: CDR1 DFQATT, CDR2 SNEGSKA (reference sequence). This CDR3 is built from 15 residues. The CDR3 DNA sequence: TGCAGTGCTATTGACCGAGCGGGGGGGGCCTACGAGCAGTACTTC. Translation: CSAIDRAGGAYEQYF.

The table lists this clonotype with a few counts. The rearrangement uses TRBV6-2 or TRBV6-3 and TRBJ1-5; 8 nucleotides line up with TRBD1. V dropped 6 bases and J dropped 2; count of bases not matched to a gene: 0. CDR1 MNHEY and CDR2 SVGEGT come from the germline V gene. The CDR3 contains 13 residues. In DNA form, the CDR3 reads TGTGCCAGCAGGGACAGGGGCAATCAGCCCCAGCATTTT. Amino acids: CASRDRGNQPQHF.

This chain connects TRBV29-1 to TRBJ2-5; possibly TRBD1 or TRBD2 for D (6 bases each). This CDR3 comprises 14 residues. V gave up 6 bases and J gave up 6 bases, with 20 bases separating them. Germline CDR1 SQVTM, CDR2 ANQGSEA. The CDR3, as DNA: TGCAGCGTGGGTGCCAATGGGGGGCTGAAGACCCAGTACTTC. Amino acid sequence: CSVGANGGLKTQYF.

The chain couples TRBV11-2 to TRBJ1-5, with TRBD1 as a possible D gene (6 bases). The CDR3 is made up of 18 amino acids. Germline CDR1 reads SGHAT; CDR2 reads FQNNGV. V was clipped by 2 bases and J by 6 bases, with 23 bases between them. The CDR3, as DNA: TGTGCCAGCAGCTTAATTCTTCGGGGGCCTTGTCCTTTTCAGCCCCAGCATTTT. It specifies CASSLILRGPCPFQPQHF.

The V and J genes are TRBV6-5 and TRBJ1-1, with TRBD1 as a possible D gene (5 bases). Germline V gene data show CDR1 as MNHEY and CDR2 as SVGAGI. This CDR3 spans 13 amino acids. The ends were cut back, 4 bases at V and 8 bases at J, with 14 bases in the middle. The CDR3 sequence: CASSSTGTAEAFF. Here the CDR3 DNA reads TGTGCCAGCAGTTCCACCGGGACTGCGGAAGCTTTCTTT.

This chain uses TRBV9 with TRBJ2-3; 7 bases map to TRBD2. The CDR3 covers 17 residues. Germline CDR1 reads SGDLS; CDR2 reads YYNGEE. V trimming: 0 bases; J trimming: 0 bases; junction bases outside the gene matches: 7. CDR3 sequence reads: CASSVGGGGVSTDTQYF. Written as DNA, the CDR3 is TGTGCCAGCAGCGTAGGAGGCGGGGGTGTGAGCACAGATACGCAGTATTTT.

The CDR3 is CASSLSSILSALNYGYTF. The DNA of the CDR3 is TGTGCCAGCAGCTTATCTTCGATACTGTCGGCCCTGAACTATGGCTACACCTTC. The chain recombines TRBV7-9 with TRBJ1-2; D call uncertain. The V gene's germline CDR1 is SEHNR and CDR2 FQNEAQ (reference sequence). V gave up 2 bases and J gave up 2 bases, with 21 bases separating them. This CDR3 contains 18 residues.

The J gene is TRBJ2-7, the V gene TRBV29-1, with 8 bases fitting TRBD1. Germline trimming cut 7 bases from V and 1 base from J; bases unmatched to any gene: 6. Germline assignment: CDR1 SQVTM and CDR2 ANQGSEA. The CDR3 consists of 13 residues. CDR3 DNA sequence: TGCAGCGGACGGACAGGGCAGTCCTACGAGCAGTACTTC. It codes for CSGRTGQSYEQYF.

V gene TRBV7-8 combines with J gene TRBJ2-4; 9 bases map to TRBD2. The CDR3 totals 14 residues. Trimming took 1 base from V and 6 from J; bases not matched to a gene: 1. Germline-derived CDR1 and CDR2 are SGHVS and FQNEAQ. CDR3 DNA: TGTGCCAGCAGCTTAGATAGCGGGGGAAACATTCAGTACTTC. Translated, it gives CASSLDSGGNIQYF.

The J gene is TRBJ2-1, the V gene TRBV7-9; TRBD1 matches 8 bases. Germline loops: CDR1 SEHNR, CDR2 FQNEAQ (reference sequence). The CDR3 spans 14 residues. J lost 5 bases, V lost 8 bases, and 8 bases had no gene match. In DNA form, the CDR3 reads TGTGCCAGCGCGCGACAGGGGTTCGACAATGAGCAGTTCTTC. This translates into CASARQGFDNEQFF. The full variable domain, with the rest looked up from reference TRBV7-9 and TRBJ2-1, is DTGVSQNPRHKITKRGQNVTFRCDPISEHNRLYWYRQTLGQGPEFLTYFQNEAQLEKSRLLSDRFSAERPKGSFSTLEIQRTEQGDSAMYLCASARQGFDNEQFFGPGTRLTVL.

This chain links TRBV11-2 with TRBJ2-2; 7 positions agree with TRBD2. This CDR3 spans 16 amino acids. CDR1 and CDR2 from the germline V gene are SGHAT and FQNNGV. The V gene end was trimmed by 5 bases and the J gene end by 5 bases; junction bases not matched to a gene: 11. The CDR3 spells CASSLGSRGRTGELFF. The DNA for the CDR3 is TGTGCCAGCAGCCTGGGGTCGCGGGGGAGGACCGGGGAGCTGTTTTTT.

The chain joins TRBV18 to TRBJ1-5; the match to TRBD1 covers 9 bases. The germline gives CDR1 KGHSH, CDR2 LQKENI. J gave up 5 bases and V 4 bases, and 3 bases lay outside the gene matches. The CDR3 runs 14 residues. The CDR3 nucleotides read TGTGCCAGCTCACAGGGACAGGGAGATCAGCCCCAGCATTTT. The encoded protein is CASSQGQGDQPQHF.

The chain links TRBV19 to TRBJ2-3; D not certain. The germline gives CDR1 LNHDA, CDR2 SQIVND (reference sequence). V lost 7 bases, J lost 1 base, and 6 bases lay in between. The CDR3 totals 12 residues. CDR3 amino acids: CASMAGTDTQYF. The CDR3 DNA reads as TGTGCCAGTATGGCCGGCACAGATACGCAGTATTTT.

This chain's CDR3 is CASSLAGLPADNEQFF. For the CDR3, the DNA is TGTGCCAGCAGCTTAGCGGGACTTCCTGCGGACAATGAGCAGTTCTTC. This chain uses TRBV7-6 with TRBJ2-1; possible D gene TRBD2, 6 bases. V was shortened by 0 bases and J by 5 bases, with 14 bases between the two germline ends. Germline lookup yields CDR1 SGHVS and CDR2 FNYEAQ. CDR3 length: 16 amino acids. Together with reference TRBV7-6 and TRBJ2-1, the CDR3 gives the full variable domain: GAGVSQSPRYKVTKRGQDVALRCDPISGHVSLYWYRQALGQGPEFLTYFNYEAQQDKSGLPNDRFSAERPEGSISTLTIQRTEQRDSAMYRCASSLAGLPADNEQFFGPGTRLTVL.

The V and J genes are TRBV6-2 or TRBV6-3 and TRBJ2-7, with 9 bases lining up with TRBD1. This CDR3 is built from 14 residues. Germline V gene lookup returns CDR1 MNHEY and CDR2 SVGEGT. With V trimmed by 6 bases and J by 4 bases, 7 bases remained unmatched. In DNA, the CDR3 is TGTGCCAGCAGAGAGGGACAGGGCCAGTACGAGCAGTACTTC. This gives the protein CASREGQGQYEQYF.